This is a list of T cell receptor beta chains from one sample in a study of neoadjuvant anti-PD-1 for oral cavity cancer. Generated by immunoSEQ multiplex PCR, the TCRdb table keeps only in-frame clones and is missing some. The sample yields around 81,000 clones, approximately 80% seen once. The specimen comprised PBMCs, sampled before nivolumab (anti-PD-1) treatment. Receptors originate from a person aged 35-80 years with oral cavity squamous cell carcinoma. Each CDR3 is given with its conserved first and last residue. D genes are given only for firm matches. The size entry is marked missing in some rows and otherwise reads once, few, many or a size class.

>.|TRBJ1-1|.|TRBV7-9
CASSLVENTEAFF
TGTGCCAGCAGCTTAGTAGAGAACACTGAAGCTTTCTTT
>.|TRBJ1-2|.|TRBV19
CASTEQVLSYGYTF
TGTGCCAGTACCGAACAGGTGTTAAGCTATGGCTACACCTTC
>TRBD1|TRBJ1-2|few|TRBV2
CASRDRINYGYTF
TGTGCCAGCCGGGACAGAATAAACTATGGCTACACCTTC
>.|TRBJ2-5|.|TRBV5-5
CASSLGTGNLYQETQYF
TGTGCCAGCAGCTTGGGGACTGGAAACTTGTACCAAGAGACCCAGTACTTC
>.|TRBJ1-4|.|TRBV11-2
CASSRLTGPTNEKLFF
TGTGCCAGCAGCCGCCTCACAGGGCCGACTAATGAAAAACTGTTTTTT
>.|TRBJ2-7|.|TRBV27
CASSSGEFYEQYF
TGTGCCAGCAGTTCGGGGGAGTTCTACGAGCAGTACTTC
>TRBD2|TRBJ2-1|.|TRBV10-3
CATSGTSGRDEQFF
TGTGCCACCTCTGGGACTAGCGGGAGGGATGAGCAGTTCTTC
>TRBD2|TRBJ2-1|.|TRBV29-1
CSGGLAGREQFF
TGCAGCGGCGGACTAGCGGGAAGAGAGCAGTTCTTC
>.|TRBJ1-1|.|TRBV5-1
CASSLLGGSTEAFF
TGCGCCAGCAGCTTGCTGGGCGGGAGCACTGAAGCTTTCTTT
>TRBD2|TRBJ2-2|.|TRBV19
CASSPKTSGRSPGELFF
TGTGCCAGTAGTCCAAAGACTAGCGGGAGGTCCCCCGGGGAGCTGTTTTTT
>.|TRBJ2-4|.|TRBV4-1
CASSQDRQVPKNIQYF
TGCGCCAGCAGCCAAGATCGACAGGTTCCCAAAAACATTCAGTACTTC
>.|TRBJ2-7|.|TRBV11-2
CASSLGHPYEQYF
TGTGCCAGCAGCCTGGGACACCCCTACGAGCAGTACTTC
>.|TRBJ2-5|.|TRBV30
CAWSARSETQYF
TGTGCCTGGAGTGCGAGGTCGGAGACCCAGTACTTC
>.|TRBJ2-1|.|TRBV7-6
CASSLGGLYNEQFF
TGTGCCAGCAGCTTAGGAGGACTCTACAATGAGCAGTTCTTC
>TRBD1|TRBJ1-5|.|TRBV7-9
CASSLDRGQPQHF
TGTGCCAGCAGCTTAGACAGGGGACAGCCCCAGCATTTT
>.|TRBJ2-5|.|TRBV20-1
CSARRETQYF
TGCAGTGCTAGGAGGGAGACCCAGTACTTC
>.|TRBJ1-5|.|TRBV6-5
CASRGGQPQHF
TGTGCCAGCAGGGGGGGACAGCCCCAGCATTTT
>TRBD2|TRBJ2-7|once|TRBV6-5
CASSSWTSVAYEQYF
TGTGCCAGCAGTTCGTGGACTAGCGTCGCCTACGAGCAGTACTTC
>TRBD2|TRBJ2-1|.|TRBV28
CASSEAGGASSYNEQFF
TGTGCCAGCAGTGAAGCGGGAGGGGCGAGCTCCTACAATGAGCAGTTCTTC
>.|TRBJ2-7|.|TRBV11-2
CASSRTQVEQYF
TGTGCCAGCAGCCGGACCCAGGTAGAGCAGTACTTC